This T cell receptor beta chain was retrieved from a study of blood T cell repertoires in COVID-19. Background on the study: The origin of the acute and convalescent COVID-19 samples was the United States, Italy and Spain.

Authors' analysis steps: Reference gene primer amplification yielded estimated nucleated cell counts. Only in-frame clones appear in the TCRdb table, and some are missing; sequencing was by immunoSEQ multiplex PCR. The DNA was the basis for D and trimming; V, J and clone size are from that table. This sample has about 280,000 clones; 90% occur once, and the top ten carry roughly 4.3%. This CDR3 region has 16 residues. The V and J ends lost 6 bases and 0 bases respectively, with 15 bases between them. Germline lookup yields CDR1 WNHNN and CDR2 SYGVQD (reference sequence). This clone was recorded once. Participant age was roughly 18 to 95 years, and participants resided in about 25 US areas. Participant reports of clinical history set cohort assignment.

V and J are TRBV10-1 and TRBJ1-5; D call uncertain. This sequence was found in a woman aged 25 to 39 with acute COVID-19. Source material: PBMCs or T cells enriched from blood (not recorded which). The CDR3, as DNA: TGCGCCAGCAGCCAAGGAGGAGCCCCTAGCAATCAGCCCCAGCATTTT. Translated, it gives CASSQGGAPSNQPQHF.